Included here is one TCR beta chain sequence, with context. This clonotype was detected many times. Its specific antigen is unknown. There are no base qualities to consult, and no much larger clone falls within one base. These data belong to a study of HIV-infected patients and healthy controls (TCRdb year 2014). Concerning the study at large: After three months of therapy, CD4 counts in about 90% of the 16 patients increased to a modest but significant degree while remaining below normal ranges. Overall T-cell lymphocytopenia was not observed in the patients, and no significant difference from controls was found in total CDR3 counts per chain. The question the study tested was whether immune perturbation and reconstitution could be captured by deep TCR repertoire sequencing of small blood samples from HIV patients. No consistent shift in CD8 counts was seen during early therapy, whereas a slight rise was seen in the CD4:CD8 ratio. Viral load became undetectable in about 65% of the 16 patients by the second bleed and in all patients after a further year of therapy.

V loses 6 bases, J loses 7 bases, and the germline ends lie 16 bases apart. CDR1 and CDR2 are read off the germline V gene (reference sequence) as LNHDA and SQIVND. From its cysteine to its phenylalanine, the CDR3 spans 13 amino acids. CDR3 DNA only is kept here, 39 bases in frame from base 1. Overall study outcomes, separate from this receptor: Most CMV-associated CDR3s became more frequent during therapy, although their change was not significant, whereas HIV-associated CDR3s showed a significant decrease in frequency. Eight alpha and eight beta V genes showed significantly different mean usage between HIV-infected patients and controls. HLA typing of donors was not performed in the study. A major limit on how widely the findings apply, in the view of the authors, was that only sixteen HIV-infected individuals were processed. MAIT cell alpha-chain CDR3s were present at high frequency in healthy controls but severely depleted in HIV+ repertoires. Differing numbers of distinct sequences in patients and controls hindered comparison, and size-matching assigned excessive weight to rare events in the HIV-infected data. Healthy controls shared more CDR3s between individuals than HIV+ patients, by Jaccard index and by count of highly shared sequences. In the samples, alpha-beta chain pairing was left undetermined. Significantly higher mean Gini indices were seen in HIV-infected repertoires than in controls, possibly reflecting oligoclonality. Slight age and sex profile differences between the study cohorts did not explain the observed diversity differences. Sequencing depth was restricted by the use of whole blood, which also prevented the dynamics of distinct T-cell subpopulations from being separated. Roughly threefold more distinct CDR3s and higher Shannon diversity were observed in healthy control repertoires than in untreated HIV+ repertoires. In HIV-infected patients, the apparent post-therapy recovery of the Gini index was not replicated in size-matched repertoire data.

Reverse transcription of 400 to 650 ng RNA was performed with SuperScript III using primers directed against the alpha and beta constant regions. Separate libraries for the alpha and beta chains were generated through chain-specific third strand synthesis that incorporated multiplexing indices. The protocol used a single primer pair to amplify all rearrangements within a chain, which avoided primer bias, and attached molecular barcodes to each cDNA molecule. The SP2 sequencing primer site and a random hexamer were carried on a 5' RACE adapter, to which purified cDNA was joined by T4 RNA Ligase 1. Second strand synthesis was performed with Phusion polymerase and primed from the SP2 site, and slow temperature ramps were applied to favor optimal annealing. The 12-nucleotide barcode on each molecule comprised two random hexamer sequences, both introduced before amplification and concatenated. A short first PCR added P5 and P7 adapter elements plus a second index, followed by an approximately 23-cycle amplification PCR with P5s and P7 primers. The libraries went through roughly 28 PCR cycles in total, were quantified on a Qubit, were sized on a Bioanalyzer, and were diluted to 4 nM. Normalized libraries were sequenced on an Illumina MiSeq with 2 x 250 paired-end kits. Reverse transcription reactions underwent purification over MinElute columns, with elution into 9 to 10 ul Tris-Cl. Adapter ligations ran for around 25 hours at 16 degrees C and were afterwards cleaned with AMPure XP beads at a 1:1 ratio. Turning to the authors' computational methods: Demultiplexed FASTQ files were processed with a modified Decombinator by which V, J, insert and barcode information was output. Any sequence that shared a barcode yet differed from the dominant sequence was discarded as an error, and the number of original cDNA molecules was estimated by counting barcodes clustered at Levenshtein distance 3. The R packages ineq, vegan, igraph and RCytoscape were used for downstream analyses, together with IMGT nomenclature and CDR3 definitions. V gene usage was calculated across distinct sequences, with every TCR tallied a single time to avoid skew from clonal expansion. Within a donor, similarity networks joined unique CDR3 amino acid sequences in every case where two of them were separated by a single Levenshtein edit. Published HIV-specific CDR3s (roughly 92 alpha, more than 600 beta) and CMV-specific CDR3s (approximately 13 alpha, under 300 beta) were assembled and queried against the repertoires. Random subsampling to size-matched repertoires demonstrated that the decreased diversity in patients did not result from their lower sequence numbers. In-frame beta chains were kept once TCRdb had trimmed the public reads at Q25 with fastp and called clones with MiXCR. Each CDR3 protein appears once, grouped with its most common genes and DNA. Clone size and V and J calls follow TCRdb, not the original study. This sample has thousands of distinct CDR3 sequences in its table, and 5% to 6.5% of those were observed once. The ten biggest clones cover roughly 22% of the sample.

Since whole blood was used without any cell fractionation, the repertoire reflected all peripheral T cells in unsorted form. An approximately 2.5 ml sample of peripheral blood was drawn into Tempus tubes for RNA extraction. The study enrolled HIV-infected adults who had not yet received antiretroviral therapy and were about to begin treatment, and it processed the first sixteen eligible patients. Enrollment excluded patients who had febrile or AIDS-related illness, tumors, hepatitis B or C coinfection, immunomodulatory therapy, recent vaccination or treatment interruptions. Residual genomic DNA was removed with the TURBO-DNase kit and globin mRNA was depleted with GLOBINclear. Pretreatment blood was drawn from HIV-infected patients immediately prior to the initiation of antiretroviral therapy.

Rearrangement joined TRBV19 to TRBJ2-7, with the D gene call left open. This receptor was obtained from an adult with HIV infection. The material sequenced was blood, taken before antiretroviral therapy. The CDR3 sequence is CASSPRPQGEQYF. The nucleotide sequence is given as TGTGCCAGTAGCCCCCGACCTCAAGGGGAGCAGTACTTC.